Following are 28 T cell receptor beta chains from one sample sequenced in a study of CD8+ T cells in alopecia areata. Following extraction, RNA underwent reverse transcription to cDNA, which served as the sequencing template. The data were produced by immunoSEQ multiplex PCR, yet TCRdb's version contains in-frame clones alone and is incomplete. Counted here are around 36,000 clones, less than 55% occurring once; the ten biggest clones make up under 2%. Sorting of the five patients' CD4+ cells gave CD25+CD127- cells as the output. Sequencing input: CD4+ Tregs sorted from blood. The receptors shown here come from a human donor with alopecia areata.

V and J are TRBV29-1 and TRBJ2-3; 9 nucleotides align to TRBD1. CDR1 SQVTM and CDR2 ANQGSEA come from the germline V gene. Trimming removed 8 bases from V and 1 base from J; junction bases left unmatched: 7. The CDR3 runs to 14 residues. The CDR3: CSTWNRGRTDTQYF. CDR3 DNA sequence: TGCAGCACCTGGAACAGGGGGCGCACAGATACGCAGTATTTT.

In its sample, this clone was seen a few times. The V call is TRBV5-6, the J call TRBJ1-1, with 8 bases fitting TRBD1. The CDR3 has 13 amino acids. Germline V gene data show CDR1 as SGHDT and CDR2 as YYEEEE. J gave up 4 bases and V 5 bases, and 4 bases lay outside the gene matches. CDR3 residues: CASRRQGTTEAFF. The CDR3, as DNA: TGTGCCAGCAGGAGACAGGGGACCACTGAAGCTTTCTTT.

J is TRBJ2-7 and V is TRBV5-1, with TRBD1 identical over 9 bases. The V gene end was trimmed by 3 bases and the J gene end by 7 bases; junction bases not matched to a gene: 14. This CDR3 has 16 residues. Germline values: CDR1 SGHRS, CDR2 YFSETQ. CDR3 DNA sequence: TGCGCCAGCAGCTCCTTGATTGACAGGGGGTTTGGGGAGCAGTACTTC. It is translated as CASSSLIDRGFGEQYF.

The V and J genes are TRBV6-6 and TRBJ1-1; 10 bases match TRBD1. V lost 5 bases and J lost 6; bases outside the gene matches: 6. The germline V gene has CDR1 MNHNY and CDR2 SVGAGI (reference sequence). The CDR3 consists of 14 residues. As DNA, the CDR3 is TGTGCCAGCAGTCAGGGACAGGGGATCGCTGAAGCTTTCTTT. Encoded protein: CASSQGQGIAEAFF.

This clone was seen only once. The chain carries TRBV5-1 and TRBJ2-1; tentative D call: TRBD2 (5 bases). V dropped 4 bases and J dropped 1 base, with 12 bases sitting between them. The V gene's germline CDR1 is SGHRS and CDR2 YFSETQ. The CDR3 has 15 residues. The CDR3: CASSLQAGSYNEQFF. CDR3 DNA: TGCGCCAGCAGCCTTCAGGCGGGTTCCTACAATGAGCAGTTCTTC.

The chain employs TRBV11-3 and TRBJ2-2; no clear D. V was clipped by 2 bases and J by 4 bases, with 11 bases between them. Germline V gene lookup returns CDR1 SGHNT and CDR2 YENEEA. The CDR3 has 15 residues. CDR3 region: CASSLQDTSTGELFF. The CDR3 bases are TGTGCCAGCAGCTTACAAGACACTTCCACCGGGGAGCTGTTTTTT.

The chain carries TRBV7-2 and TRBJ1-2; D not certain. The germline V gene has CDR1 SGHTA and CDR2 FQGNSA. V was shortened by 1 base and J by 6 bases, with 15 bases between the two germline ends. The CDR3 is made up of 15 amino acids. CDR3 nucleotides: TGTGCCAGCAGCTTAGTGGGCCCGACGGCTAATGGCTACACCTTC. Amino acids: CASSLVGPTANGYTF. The complete variable domain, with remaining parts taken from reference TRBV7-2 and TRBJ1-2, reads GAGVSQSPSNKVTEKGKDVELRCDPISGHTALYWYRQSLGQGLEFLIYFQGNSAPDKSGLPSDRFSAERTGGSVSTLTIQRTQQEDSAVYLCASSLVGPTANGYTFGSGTRLTVV.

The chain combines TRBV27 with TRBJ2-6, with 7 bases aligning to TRBD1. CDR1 MNHEY and CDR2 SMNVEV come from the germline V gene (reference sequence). The length of the CDR3 is 15 residues. The J segment lost 1 base and the V segment lost 6 bases, leaving 3 bases of the junction unmatched. CDR3 protein: CASRTQGSGANVLTF. CDR3 nucleotide sequence: TGTGCCAGCAGAACACAGGGGTCTGGGGCCAACGTCCTGACTTTC.

CDR3 sequence (DNA): TGTGCCTGGAGTCCGCAGAGCAATCAGCCCCAGCATTTT. As protein: CAWSPQSNQPQHF. The V call is TRBV30, the J call TRBJ1-5; D remains unclear. Germline CDR1 reads GTSNPN; CDR2 reads SVGIG (reference sequence). Trimming cost V 2 bases and J 1 base, with 6 bases left between them. This CDR3 has 13 amino acids.

This clone was counted once. V and J are TRBV10-2 and TRBJ2-3; either TRBD1 or TRBD2 may fit D (7 bases each). V was shortened by 10 bases and J by 2 bases, with 16 bases between the two germline ends. The CDR3 extends over 14 amino acids. CDR1 WSHSY and CDR2 SAAADI come from the germline V gene. The CDR3 sequence is CATQGGGSTDTQYF. The CDR3 DNA reads TGCGCCACTCAGGGGGGGGGCTCCACAGATACGCAGTATTTT.

V and J are TRBV28 and TRBJ1-2; no clear D. This CDR3 is 12 amino acids long. Germline V gene data show CDR1 as MDHEN and CDR2 as SYDVKM. V was pared by 6 bases and J by 8 bases, with 13 bases between. The CDR3 reads CASSTLVGGYTF. The CDR3 region has the DNA TGTGCCAGCAGCACCCTAGTGGGGGGCTACACCTTC.

The rearrangement links TRBV5-1 to TRBJ2-1, with 7 nucleotides matching TRBD1. Germline CDR1 is SGHRS and CDR2 is YFSETQ. The V and J ends lost 3 bases and 8 bases, in that order; junction bases with no gene match: 11. The CDR3 loop spans 15 amino acids. The CDR3 nucleotides read TGCGCCAGCAGCTGGGGGTCACAGGGGATGGATGAGCAGTTCTTC. Translated: CASSWGSQGMDEQFF.

In this sample, this clone turned up a few times. V usage is TRBV30 and J usage is TRBJ2-1; TRBD2 aligns across 10 bases. This CDR3 contains 14 residues. Germline-derived CDR1 and CDR2 are GTSNPN and SVGIG (reference sequence). Trimming removed 5 bases from V and 7 bases from J; junction bases left unmatched: 8. CDR3 DNA: TGTGCCTGGGTTAGCGGGAGGCTGCGGAATGAGCAGTTCTTC. Its translation is CAWVSGRLRNEQFF.

The chain is built from TRBV4-2 and TRBJ2-7; 7 bases align to TRBD2. J was trimmed by 3 bases and V by 1 base; bases with no gene match: 6. The CDR3 extends over 15 amino acids. The V gene's germline CDR1 is LGHNA and CDR2 YNFKEQ. The CDR3 region is CASSQGQTGGYEQYF. CDR3 nucleotide sequence: TGTGCCAGCAGCCAAGGACAAACGGGGGGCTACGAGCAGTACTTC.

The chain recombines TRBV7-2 with TRBJ2-6; D not certain. From germline, CDR1 is SGHTA and CDR2 FQGNSA. The CDR3 spans 14 residues. Trimming took off 5 bases at V and 0 bases at J, with 5 bases between the two ends. The CDR3 spells CASSPSSGANVLTF. In DNA, the CDR3 is TGTGCCAGCAGCCCCAGCTCTGGGGCCAACGTCCTGACTTTC.

This chain joins TRBV5-1 and TRBJ1-1; D perhaps matches TRBD1 (6 bases). Germline CDR1 reads SGHRS; CDR2 reads YFSETQ. Trimming took off 4 bases at V and 5 bases at J, with 24 bases between the two ends. CDR3 length: 17 residues. The CDR3 DNA is TGCGCCAGCAGCATTGCGGGGCAGGGGAGTTTGGGTACTGAAGCTTTCTTT. It specifies CASSIAGQGSLGTEAFF.

The V gene is TRBV10-1, the J gene TRBJ2-5; 10 nucleotides agree with TRBD1. Germline CDR1 reads WNHNN; CDR2 reads SYGVQD (reference sequence). The CDR3 has 14 residues. With 5 bases clipped from V and 4 bases from J, the junction kept 4 bases outside the gene matches. The CDR3 DNA is TGCGCCAGCAGTAGACAGGGGGCTGGAGAGACCCAGTACTTC. Translated, it gives CASSRQGAGETQYF.

This clone has more than one count but fewer than ten. The chain links TRBV7-2 to TRBJ2-7, with 9 bases aligning to TRBD2. The CDR3 runs to 15 residues. With V trimmed by 3 bases and J by 3 bases, 6 bases remained unmatched. Germline loops: CDR1 SGHTA, CDR2 FQGNSA. The CDR3 spells CASSLGAGGLYEQYF. In DNA, the CDR3 is TGTGCCAGCAGCTTGGGAGCGGGAGGACTCTACGAGCAGTACTTC.

V usage is TRBV18 and J usage is TRBJ2-7; D is unclear. The CDR3 is made up of 14 amino acids. V lost 3 bases and J lost 6, with 15 bases in between. The germline gives CDR1 KGHSH, CDR2 LQKENI. As DNA, the CDR3 is TGTGCCAGCTCACCGCCCCCAGGCTCCCGCGAGCAGTACTTC. It is translated as CASSPPPGSREQYF.

The chain employs TRBV5-6 and TRBJ1-1; perhaps TRBD1 as D (5 bases). Trimming removed 5 bases from V and 0 bases from J, with 20 bases in between. Per germline, CDR1 SGHDT and CDR2 YYEEEE. CDR3 length: 17 residues. The CDR3, as DNA: TGTGCCAGCAGTCCTGACCTGGGGGTAGGGATGAACACTGAAGCTTTCTTT. Its protein is CASSPDLGVGMNTEAFF. The entire variable domain, with the rest obtained from reference TRBV5-6 and TRBJ1-1, is as follows: DAGVTQSPTHLIKTRGQQVTLRCSPKSGHDTVSWYQQALGQGPQFIFQYYEEEERQRGNFPDRFSGHQFPNYSSELNVNALLLGDSALYLCASSPDLGVGMNTEAFFGQGTRLTVV.

The chain recombines TRBV18 with TRBJ2-5, with TRBD1 matching 7 bases. V shed 2 bases and J 2 bases; nucleotides not matched to a gene: 2. The length of the CDR3 is 14 residues. Germline V CDR1 and CDR2: KGHSH, LQKENI. The CDR3 DNA reads TGTGCCAGCTCACCATTGGGACAGCAAGAGACCCAGTACTTC. Its protein product is CASSPLGQQETQYF. The entire variable domain, with the rest obtained from reference TRBV18 and TRBJ2-5, is as follows: NAGVMQNPRHLVRRRGQEARLRCSPMKGHSHVYWYRQLPEEGLKFMVYLQKENIIDESGMPKERFSAEFPKEGPSILRIQQVVRGDSAAYFCASSPLGQQETQYFGPGTRLLVL.

This clone has a handful of counts. The chain recombines TRBV7-2 with TRBJ1-3; no reliable D call. The germline gives CDR1 SGHTA, CDR2 FQGNSA. The CDR3 spans 14 residues. Deletions cut 4 bases from V and 4 bases from J, with 11 bases between. CDR3 nucleotides: TGTGCCAGCAGCTCGGCTGGGATGGGAAACACCATATATTTT. Translation gives CASSSAGMGNTIYF. The full variable domain, with the rest looked up from reference TRBV7-2 and TRBJ1-3, is GAGVSQSPSNKVTEKGKDVELRCDPISGHTALYWYRQSLGQGLEFLIYFQGNSAPDKSGLPSDRFSAERTGGSVSTLTIQRTQQEDSAVYLCASSSAGMGNTIYFGEGSWLTVV.

J is TRBJ2-1 and V is TRBV5-4; D is unclear. Germline V gene sequence: CDR1 SGHNT, CDR2 YYREEE (reference sequence). The V end was cut by 0 bases, the J end by 9 bases, with 4 bases between. This CDR3 comprises 11 residues. CDR3 region: CASSLGGEQFF. CDR3 nucleotides: TGTGCCAGCAGCTTGGGTGGTGAGCAGTTCTTC.

A few counts support this clone. The chain is built from TRBV29-1 and TRBJ2-7; weak D call: TRBD1 (6 bases). Germline V lookup: CDR1 SQVTM, CDR2 ANQGSEA. V gave up 4 bases and J gave up 7 bases, with 17 bases separating them. The length of the CDR3 is 13 residues. The CDR3 nucleotides read TGCAGCGTTGCAGGGGCGACTTTGGGGGAGCAGTACTTC. It encodes CSVAGATLGEQYF.

On this clone: The junction shows a germline mismatch at one end, possibly a read error. The V gene is TRBV9, the J gene TRBJ2-1; 11 bases map to TRBD2. The germline V gene encodes CDR1 SGDLS and CDR2 YYNGEE. CDR3 size: 16 residues. CDR3 sequence: CASSGATIAGGLMLVF. In nucleotides, the CDR3 is TGTGCCAGCAGCGGGGCAACTATAGCGGGAGGGCTAATGCTGGTCTTC.

The genes are TRBV6-5 and TRBJ2-1, with D perhaps matching TRBD2 (6 bases). Trimming shortened V by 7 bases and J by 8 bases, and 18 bases separated the two germline ends. This CDR3 region has 14 residues. Germline V gene data show CDR1 as MNHEY and CDR2 as SVGAGI. The CDR3 here is CASKPGGAQDEQFF. In DNA, the CDR3 is TGTGCCAGCAAACCGGGCGGGGCCCAGGATGAGCAGTTCTTC.

The chain links TRBV7-2 to TRBJ2-1, with TRBD2 identical over 9 bases. V shed 5 bases and J 5 bases; nucleotides not matched to a gene: 10. Germline V gene data show CDR1 as SGHTA and CDR2 as FQGNSA. The CDR3 contains 16 residues. CDR3 nucleotide sequence: TGTGCCAGCAGCGTTAAGCGGGGGGCCCGGAACAATGAGCAGTTCTTC. It encodes CASSVKRGARNNEQFF.

V usage is TRBV6-6 and J usage is TRBJ2-1, with a tentative D call TRBD1 (5 bases). Trimming stripped 5 bases from V and 13 bases from J, with 21 bases between. The CDR3 is 14 amino acids. The V gene's germline CDR1 is MNHNY and CDR2 SVGAGI (reference sequence). CDR3 in amino acids: CASSQPTDHPSQFF. The CDR3 DNA follows: TGTGCCAGCAGTCAGCCGACAGACCATCCCTCCCAGTTCTTC.